A selection of T cell receptor beta chains follows, all from one sample in a study of brain T cells in children with intractable seizures. Assay used: immunoSEQ multiplex PCR; TCRdb lists only in-frame clones, some missing. The top ten clones hold more than 1.5% of a sample with tens of thousands of clones, roughly 91% of them seen once. The sample in question was peripheral blood, obtained at surgery. All receptors derive from a boy younger than two with tuberous sclerosis and intractable seizures. Both conserved end residues are part of each CDR3. D genes are given only for firm matches. Size is stated for part of the rows, as once, few or many counts, or as a class when the clone is expanded.

j_call	v_call	clone_size	d_call	cdr3_nt	cdr3_aa
TRBJ2-3	TRBV4-2	-	TRBD2	TGTGCCAGCAGCCTCCGAGCGGGGGGCACCACAGATACGCAGTATTTT	CASSLRAGGTTDTQYF
TRBJ1-6	TRBV7-9	-	-	TGTGCCAGCAGCTTAGTGGGTAAGGGCAGACTGAGGTCACCCCTCCACTTT	CASSLVGKGRLRSPLHF
TRBJ2-7	TRBV2	-	TRBD1	TGTGCCAGCAGCGCCCGGGACAGGGCGATCTACGAGCAGTACTTC	CASSARDRAIYEQYF
TRBJ1-1	TRBV28	-	TRBD1	TGTGCCAGCAGAGATACAGGGGACACTGAAGCTTTCTTT	CASRDTGDTEAFF
TRBJ2-7	TRBV9	-	-	TGTGCCAGCAGCGTAGCCGGGACAAACGAGCAGTACTTC	CASSVAGTNEQYF
TRBJ1-4	TRBV5-6	-	-	TGTGCCAGCACCACGAGGGGTGAAAAACTGTTTTTT	CASTTRGEKLFF
TRBJ2-3	TRBV20-1	-	TRBD2	TGCAGTGCTAGTAGACTAGCGGGGGGCGATACGCAGTATTTT	CSASRLAGGDTQYF
TRBJ2-4	TRBV30	-	TRBD2	TGTGCCTGGAGTTCGGGACTAGCCGAGATTCAGTACTTC	CAWSSGLAEIQYF
TRBJ1-1	TRBV29-1	-	-	TGCAGCGTAGAGTACGGGAACACTGAAGCTTTCTTT	CSVEYGNTEAFF
TRBJ1-2	TRBV28	-	-	TGTGCCAGCAGTTTCTCGACAGGTTTTAGTGGTGGCTACACCTTC	CASSFSTGFSGGYTF
TRBJ1-2	TRBV19	-	-	TGTGCCAGCAAACTCGAACAGGGAGGCTATGGCTACACCTTC	CASKLEQGGYGYTF
TRBJ1-1	TRBV4-1	-	-	TGCGCCAGCAGCCAAGATATGGAGGTTTTCCTAACGAGCACTGAAGCTTTCTTT	CASSQDMEVFLTSTEAFF
TRBJ1-1	TRBV7-9	-	-	TGTGCCAGCAGCCCCACCTCGGGGGGGCCTGAAGCTTTCTTT	CASSPTSGGPEAFF
TRBJ2-1	TRBV11-2	-	-	TGTGCCAGCAGCTTAGGATACAATGAGCAGTTCTTC	CASSLGYNEQFF
TRBJ1-1	TRBV19	-	-	TGTGCCAGTAGTATTAACCCTCGCAGGGGCCTTCTACTCCCGTCGAGCACTGAAGCTTTCTTT	CASSINPRRGLLLPSSTEAFF
TRBJ2-4	TRBV25-1	-	-	TGTGCCAGCAGTGAATTACAGGGAAACATTCAGTACTTC	CASSELQGNIQYF
TRBJ1-1	TRBV18	-	TRBD1	TGTGCCAGCTCCCCTGGACAGGGGGCGACTGAAGCTTTCTTT	CASSPGQGATEAFF
TRBJ1-3	TRBV6-5	-	-	TGTGCCAGCACTAGGACATCAAACTCTGGAAACACCATATATTTT	CASTRTSNSGNTIYF
TRBJ2-3	TRBV3-1/TRBV3-2	-	-	TGTGCCAGCAGCCAAGAGAATTTTAAATTAAGGGGAGATACGCAGTATTTT	CASSQENFKLRGDTQYF
TRBJ1-3	TRBV6-5	-	-	TGTGCCAGCAGTTTTGGACAGCCCTTCTCTGGAAACACCATATATTTT	CASSFGQPFSGNTIYF
TRBJ1-3	TRBV6-5	few	TRBD1	TGTGCCAGCAGTTACGCCGGACAGGGAAGGGGAAACACCATATATTTT	CASSYAGQGRGNTIYF
TRBJ1-2	TRBV6-1	-	TRBD1	TGTGCCAGCAGTGAAGCGGTACAGGGGATGGTTGGCTACACCTTC	CASSEAVQGMVGYTF
TRBJ2-3	TRBV7-9	-	TRBD1	TGTGCCAGCAGCTCCCGGACAGGTACGCAGTATTTT	CASSSRTGTQYF
TRBJ1-1	TRBV15	-	-	TGTGCCACCAGCAGAGGCAGGGTTCCCACTGAAGCTTTCTTT	CATSRGRVPTEAFF
TRBJ1-2	TRBV10-2	-	-	TGCGCCAGCAGTGAGTTGGGCTATGGCTACACCTTC	CASSELGYGYTF
TRBJ2-7	TRBV13	-	-	TGTGCCAGCAGCCCCGGGTCCCCCTACGAGCAGTACTTC	CASSPGSPYEQYF
TRBJ2-1	TRBV10-3	-	TRBD2	TGTGCCATCAGTACAAGCGGGGTGGGAGGTGAGCAGTTCTTC	CAISTSGVGGEQFF
TRBJ2-3	TRBV5-4	-	TRBD2	TGTGCCAGCAGCTTGACTAGCGGGAGAGCAGATACGCAGTATTTT	CASSLTSGRADTQYF
TRBJ1-1	TRBV5-1	-	-	TGCGCCAGCAGCCCGGGATGGACGGAGAACACTGAAGCTTTCTTT	CASSPGWTENTEAFF
TRBJ1-3	TRBV19	-	TRBD1	TGTGCCAGTAGTAGGGAGACAGGGCCCTCTGGAAACACCATATATTTT	CASSRETGPSGNTIYF
TRBJ1-2	TRBV10-3	-	TRBD1	TGTGCCATCAGTGAGGTAACAGGGGACTATGGCTACACCTTC	CAISEVTGDYGYTF
TRBJ2-1	TRBV6-1	-	-	TGTGCCAGCAGTGAAGTGAAGGGGCGGGCTTACAATGAGCAGTTCTTC	CASSEVKGRAYNEQFF
TRBJ2-2	TRBV13	-	TRBD2	TGTGCCAGCAGCTTAAGTCTGCGGGAGGTTTTCACCGGGGAGCTGTTTTTT	CASSLSLREVFTGELFF
TRBJ2-3	TRBV10-3	once	TRBD2	TGTGCCATCAGTGGGACTAGCGGGAGTACAGATACGCAGTATTTT	CAISGTSGSTDTQYF
TRBJ1-3	TRBV9	-	-	TGTGCCAGCAGCGTAGGGGACACGGGGGGAAGAAACACCATATATTTT	CASSVGDTGGRNTIYF
TRBJ2-7	TRBV15	-	-	TGTGCCACCAGCAGAGATACGAAATACGAGCAGTACTTC	CATSRDTKYEQYF
TRBJ2-5	TRBV13	-	TRBD2	TGTGCCAGCAGCCTCAGGACTAGCGGGAATCAAGAGACCCAGTACTTC	CASSLRTSGNQETQYF
TRBJ2-7	TRBV5-1	-	TRBD1	TGCGCCAGCAGCTTGGCGGGACAGGAGCCTTTCGAGCAGTACTTC	CASSLAGQEPFEQYF
TRBJ1-3	TRBV19	-	-	TGTGCCAGTAGTATCGGTCCTGGAAACACCATATATTTT	CASSIGPGNTIYF
TRBJ2-7	TRBV6-1	few	-	TGTGCCAGCAGTTATCTAGTGTACGAGCAGTACTTC	CASSYLVYEQYF
TRBJ1-1	TRBV12-3/TRBV12-4	-	-	TGTGCCAGCAGTCAGCGGACGTGGGCTTTCTTT	CASSQRTWAFF
TRBJ2-5	TRBV2	-	TRBD1	TGTGCCAGCAGTGATGCCGGGACAGGGGTCAGGGGGACCCAGTACTTC	CASSDAGTGVRGTQYF
TRBJ2-1	TRBV19	-	-	TGTGCCAGTAGGCGGATCGGACGGACACCACAGTTCTTC	CASRRIGRTPQFF
TRBJ2-6	TRBV28	-	-	TGTGCCAGCAGTTTATCCCTATCTGGGGCCAACGTCCTGACTTTC	CASSLSLSGANVLTF
TRBJ1-2	TRBV12-3/TRBV12-4	-	-	TGTGCCAGCAGTTTGGTCGGACGGACTACTTACACCTTC	CASSLVGRTTYTF